These T cell receptor beta chains were read from a single sample in a study of a mutant IDH1 vaccine in newly diagnosed glioma. Only in-frame clones appear in the TCRdb table, and some are missing; sequencing was by immunoSEQ multiplex PCR. This table holds 50,000 to 75,000 clones, about 74% found once. The antigens these receptors bind are not known. The sample here was PBMCs, taken from a glioma patient whose treatment included an IDH1 peptide vaccine. The receptors shown here come from a man between 50 and 59 years old with glioma. Each CDR3 is given with its conserved first and last residue. D genes are given only for firm matches. Clone size is shown for a subset of rows, as once, few, many or a class of expanded clone.

v_gene: TRBV7-2; d_gene: NA; j_gene: TRBJ2-7; abundance: NA; CDR3nt: TGTGCCAGCAGCTTACCCCAGGGGACGACCTACGAGCAGTACTTC; CDR3aa: CASSLPQGTTYEQYF
v_gene: TRBV30; d_gene: TRBD2; j_gene: TRBJ2-5; abundance: few; CDR3nt: TGTGCGCTCAGCAGCGGGGGTCAGACCCAGTACTTC; CDR3aa: CALSSGGQTQYF
v_gene: TRBV19; d_gene: NA; j_gene: TRBJ1-2; abundance: few; CDR3nt: TGTGCCAGTAGGGGGACCCTGGGTTATGGCTACACCTTC; CDR3aa: CASRGTLGYGYTF
v_gene: TRBV5-1; d_gene: NA; j_gene: TRBJ2-2; abundance: NA; CDR3nt: TGCGCCAGCAGCTGGCTAGCGAACACCGGGGAGCTGTTTTTT; CDR3aa: CASSWLANTGELFF
v_gene: TRBV7-9; d_gene: NA; j_gene: TRBJ1-2; abundance: NA; CDR3nt: TGTGCCAGCAGCCCCCTTTTTGGACGCGCGAAAGGCTACACCTTC; CDR3aa: CASSPLFGRAKGYTF
v_gene: TRBV29-1; d_gene: TRBD2; j_gene: TRBJ2-6; abundance: once; CDR3nt: TGCAGCGTCCCAGCGGGGAGCTCTGGGGCCAACGTCCTGACTTTC; CDR3aa: CSVPAGSSGANVLTF
v_gene: TRBV10-3; d_gene: NA; j_gene: TRBJ2-5; abundance: NA; CDR3nt: TGTGCCATCAGTGAGTCGAGGCAGCAAGAGACCCAGTACTTC; CDR3aa: CAISESRQQETQYF
v_gene: TRBV18; d_gene: NA; j_gene: TRBJ1-5; abundance: medium-sized; CDR3nt: TGTGCCAGCTCACCAGGGAAGGACAGCAATCAGCCCCAGCATTTT; CDR3aa: CASSPGKDSNQPQHF
v_gene: TRBV7-7; d_gene: NA; j_gene: TRBJ1-6; abundance: NA; CDR3nt: TGTGCTAGCAGCGCAGGTCTTAATTCACCCCTCCACTTT; CDR3aa: CASSAGLNSPLHF
v_gene: TRBV2; d_gene: NA; j_gene: TRBJ1-1; abundance: NA; CDR3nt: TGTGCCAGCAGTGAGGGGAGGGGAGCTTTCTTT; CDR3aa: CASSEGRGAFF
v_gene: TRBV11-3; d_gene: NA; j_gene: TRBJ2-7; abundance: NA; CDR3nt: TGTGCCAGCAGCTTAACCAGGGACAACGAGCAGTACTTC; CDR3aa: CASSLTRDNEQYF
v_gene: TRBV5-6; d_gene: NA; j_gene: TRBJ2-3; abundance: NA; CDR3nt: TGTGCCAGCAGCTCAGGCTCGGGTAGCACAGATACGCAGTATTTT; CDR3aa: CASSSGSGSTDTQYF
v_gene: TRBV6-1; d_gene: TRBD1; j_gene: TRBJ2-7; abundance: many; CDR3nt: TGTGCCAGCACCCCCCCCGACAGGGGGTCCTACGAGCAGTACTTC; CDR3aa: CASTPPDRGSYEQYF
v_gene: TRBV19; d_gene: NA; j_gene: TRBJ1-1; abundance: NA; CDR3nt: TGTGCCAGTAGTATGTTTCTTCCCAGAGCCACTGAAGCTTTCTTT; CDR3aa: CASSMFLPRATEAFF
v_gene: TRBV2; d_gene: TRBD1; j_gene: TRBJ1-4; abundance: NA; CDR3nt: TGTGCCAGCAGCGTGGACAGGTCTAATGAAAAACTGTTTTTT; CDR3aa: CASSVDRSNEKLFF
v_gene: TRBV13; d_gene: NA; j_gene: TRBJ2-2; abundance: NA; CDR3nt: TGTGCCAGCACAGACCAGGGCCGAGCCGGGGAGCTGTTTTTT; CDR3aa: CASTDQGRAGELFF
v_gene: TRBV5-1; d_gene: NA; j_gene: TRBJ1-4; abundance: NA; CDR3nt: TGCGCCAGCAGCTCATCCGGGACGGCCGCAACTAATGAAAAACTGTTTTTT; CDR3aa: CASSSSGTAATNEKLFF
v_gene: TRBV6-6; d_gene: NA; j_gene: TRBJ2-7; abundance: NA; CDR3nt: TGTGCCAGCAGTTCCCAGGGTGGTTCGTACGAGCAGTACTTC; CDR3aa: CASSSQGGSYEQYF
v_gene: TRBV7-2; d_gene: NA; j_gene: TRBJ2-5; abundance: NA; CDR3nt: TGTGCCAGCAGCCAGGGTGTAAGAGAGACCCAGTACTTC; CDR3aa: CASSQGVRETQYF
v_gene: TRBV5-6; d_gene: TRBD1; j_gene: TRBJ2-7; abundance: NA; CDR3nt: TGTGCCAGCAGCCGGGGACAGCTCAACTCCTACGAGCAGTACTTC; CDR3aa: CASSRGQLNSYEQYF
v_gene: TRBV29-1; d_gene: TRBD1; j_gene: TRBJ2-4; abundance: NA; CDR3nt: TGCAGCGTTGTCTTCAGAAGGGGGCGCAAGGACATTCAGTACTTC; CDR3aa: CSVVFRRGRKDIQYF
v_gene: TRBV5-1; d_gene: NA; j_gene: TRBJ2-1; abundance: NA; CDR3nt: TGCGCCAGCTGGAACTCAAGCTCCTACAATGAGCAGTTCTTC; CDR3aa: CASWNSSSYNEQFF
v_gene: TRBV19; d_gene: NA; j_gene: TRBJ2-2; abundance: NA; CDR3nt: TGTGCCAGTAGTATAAGAGTCGGGGAGCTGTTTTTT; CDR3aa: CASSIRVGELFF
v_gene: TRBV27; d_gene: NA; j_gene: TRBJ1-4; abundance: NA; CDR3nt: TGTGCCAGCAGTTTGTGGGCAACTAATGAAAAACTGTTTTTT; CDR3aa: CASSLWATNEKLFF
v_gene: TRBV4-1; d_gene: NA; j_gene: TRBJ2-4; abundance: NA; CDR3nt: TGCGCCAGCAGCCAACGACAGGACCACATTCAGTACTTC; CDR3aa: CASSQRQDHIQYF
v_gene: TRBV5-6; d_gene: NA; j_gene: TRBJ1-1; abundance: once; CDR3nt: TGTGCCAGCAGCTGGGGGCCGGGGCTGGGGGTGAACACTGAAGCTTTCTTT; CDR3aa: CASSWGPGLGVNTEAFF
v_gene: TRBV9; d_gene: TRBD2; j_gene: TRBJ2-7; abundance: NA; CDR3nt: TGTGCCAGCAGCGTAGGGGGAGGGACCTTGGGGAACGAGCAGTACTTC; CDR3aa: CASSVGGGTLGNEQYF
v_gene: TRBV9; d_gene: NA; j_gene: TRBJ2-5; abundance: NA; CDR3nt: TGTGCCAGCAGCGTAGAGGGGGGGGAGACCCAGTACTTC; CDR3aa: CASSVEGGETQYF
v_gene: TRBV19; d_gene: NA; j_gene: TRBJ1-5; abundance: NA; CDR3nt: TGTGCCAGTAGTGCCCCCACCCGATGGGGCAATCAGCCCCAGCATTTT; CDR3aa: CASSAPTRWGNQPQHF
v_gene: TRBV30; d_gene: TRBD1; j_gene: TRBJ1-2; abundance: NA; CDR3nt: TGTGCCTGGAATACAGGGGCGCCGGGCTACACCTTC; CDR3aa: CAWNTGAPGYTF
v_gene: TRBV2; d_gene: TRBD2; j_gene: TRBJ2-5; abundance: NA; CDR3nt: TGTGCCAGTGGGAGGGAGAGAACCCAAGAGACCCAGTACTTC; CDR3aa: CASGRERTQETQYF
v_gene: TRBV6-5; d_gene: NA; j_gene: TRBJ1-1; abundance: NA; CDR3nt: TGTGCCAGCAGTTATACGGGGGCGATAGTTGACACTGAAGCTTTCTTT; CDR3aa: CASSYTGAIVDTEAFF
v_gene: TRBV4-2; d_gene: TRBD2; j_gene: TRBJ2-5; abundance: NA; CDR3nt: TGTGCCAGCAGCCAAGGGGAGGGGATCTTACAAGAGACCCAGTACTTC; CDR3aa: CASSQGEGILQETQYF
v_gene: TRBV7-2; d_gene: TRBD1; j_gene: TRBJ2-7; abundance: NA; CDR3nt: TGTGCCAGCAGCGCCCTTGCCTTAGGGACAGGGGTTAAGTACGAGCAGTACTTC; CDR3aa: CASSALALGTGVKYEQYF
v_gene: TRBV7-3; d_gene: NA; j_gene: TRBJ1-2; abundance: NA; CDR3nt: TGTGCCAGCAGCCCTGGGGCCCTCTATGGCTACACCTTC; CDR3aa: CASSPGALYGYTF
v_gene: TRBV9; d_gene: NA; j_gene: TRBJ1-4; abundance: once; CDR3nt: TGTGCCAGCAGCCTTGGACCTACAACTAATGAAAAACTGTTTTTT; CDR3aa: CASSLGPTTNEKLFF
v_gene: TRBV10-3; d_gene: NA; j_gene: TRBJ2-5; abundance: NA; CDR3nt: TGTGCCACGACGGACACCTTATCTCAAGAGACCCAGTACTTC; CDR3aa: CATTDTLSQETQYF